The 32 T cell receptor beta chains presented below share a single source sample, sequenced in a study of cytotoxic CD8 clonotypes in ibrutinib-treated CLL (dated by TCRdb to the early 2020s). The method was the immunoSEQ multiplex PCR assay. This immuneACCESS table, as held by TCRdb, lists in-frame sequences with V and J called but not all clones. Of the missing ones, under half trace to an unresolved V gene in checked studies; the others have no known cause. The sample data list more than 200,000 clones, and around 70% of these were observed just once. Of the sample, over 15% falls within the top ten clones. In the paper's terms, the time point label means: less than 30 months on ibrutinib. The sequencing here drew on PBMCs, taken after 24 months of ibrutinib treatment. Receptors originate from a human donor with chronic lymphocytic leukemia.

This clone was detected a few times. V and J are TRBV29-1 and TRBJ1-2; D might be TRBD1 (6 bases). This CDR3 comprises 12 residues. V gave up 3 bases and J gave up 8 bases, with 13 bases separating them. Germline loops: CDR1 SQVTM, CDR2 ANQGSEA. In DNA form, the CDR3 reads TGCAGCGTTGATTTTGGGGGGCGAGGCTACACCTTC. It encodes CSVDFGGRGYTF.

The rearrangement links TRBV28 to TRBJ1-4, with D perhaps matching TRBD1 (6 bases). The CDR3 spans 15 residues. The germline gives CDR1 MDHEN, CDR2 SYDVKM. Trimming took off 5 bases at V and 7 bases at J, with 17 bases between the two ends. CDR3 in amino acids: CASSLTQGLGEKLFF. CDR3 DNA sequence: TGTGCCAGCAGTCTAACTCAGGGGTTAGGTGAAAAACTGTTTTTT.

The chain has TRBV25-1 and TRBJ2-3; D uncertain. V lost 0 bases, J lost 10 bases, and 5 bases lay in between. The germline CDR1 and CDR2 sequences are MGHDK and SYGVNS. The CDR3 runs 11 residues. The CDR3 DNA is TGTGCCAGCAGTGAATATTTGGCGCAGTATTTT. It yields the protein CASSEYLAQYF.

The chain is built from TRBV10-3 and TRBJ2-7; D unclear. The CDR3 covers 14 residues. Trimming pared 7 bases from V and 2 bases from J, leaving 15 bases between. CDR1 and CDR2 from the germline V gene are ENHRY and SYGVKD. This chain's CDR3 is CAIMPGPLTYEQYF. The CDR3 DNA follows: TGTGCCATCATGCCGGGTCCCCTCACCTACGAGCAGTACTTC.

This chain joins TRBV5-1 and TRBJ2-1, with TRBD1 identical over 7 bases. CDR3 length: 15 amino acids. Germline V lookup: CDR1 SGHRS, CDR2 YFSETQ. The V and J ends lost 6 bases and 8 bases, in that order; junction bases with no gene match: 14. The CDR3 nucleotides are TGCGCCAGCACCCTGGTGACGACAGGGTGGGATGAGCAGTTCTTC. Amino acids: CASTLVTTGWDEQFF.

This clone was seen a handful of times. This sample also contains other DNA sequences that code for the same CDR3. The CDR3 loop reads CASSQDRETQYF. DNA of the CDR3: TGTGCCAGCAGCCAAGATAGAGAGACCCAGTACTTC. V is TRBV4-2 and J is TRBJ2-5, with D unclear. The CDR3 is made up of 12 amino acids. Germline V gene sequence: CDR1 LGHNA, CDR2 YNFKEQ. Trimming cost V 0 bases and J 4 bases, with 3 bases left between them.

The CDR3 DNA follows: TGTGCCAGTAGTATGGTCGACAGGGAGCCCAATGAGCAGTTCTTC. It specifies CASSMVDREPNEQFF. The chain employs TRBV19 and TRBJ2-1; 7 bases agree with TRBD1. The germline CDR1 and CDR2 sequences are LNHDA and SQIVND (reference sequence). V lost 3 bases, J lost 6 bases, and 8 bases stayed unmatched. The CDR3 runs to 15 residues.

This clone was seen a handful of times. The V call is TRBV11-3, the J call TRBJ2-5; the D gene is possibly TRBD1 (5 bases). V shed 5 bases and J shed 1 base, with 14 bases lying between them. Per the germline V gene, CDR1 is SGHNT and CDR2 is YENEEA. This CDR3 is built from 15 residues. DNA of the CDR3: TGTGCCAGCAGCCCCACAGACAGCCTCCAAGAGACCCAGTACTTC. Protein product: CASSPTDSLQETQYF.

The chain is built from TRBV5-8 and TRBJ2-7, with D perhaps being TRBD1 or TRBD2 (5 bases each). The germline V gene has CDR1 SGHTS and CDR2 YDEGEE. This CDR3 has 12 amino acids. The germline V and J ends were trimmed by 4 bases and 8 bases, with 13 bases remaining between them. The CDR3 coding sequence is TGTGCCAGCAGCAAACCGGGACGCCAGCAGTACTTC. Residues: CASSKPGRQQYF.

V usage is TRBV5-6 and J usage is TRBJ2-5; 8 bases agree with TRBD1. Looked up from germline, CDR1 is SGHDT and CDR2 is YYEEEE. The CDR3 length is 15 residues. Trimming cost V 5 bases and J 4 bases; bases outside gene matches: 10. The CDR3: CASRPGGGKLETQYF. The DNA for the CDR3 is TGTGCCAGCAGACCAGGGGGCGGGAAGTTAGAGACCCAGTACTTC.

The CDR3 region has the DNA TGTGCCAGCAGTGAACGACAGGTTTCAGCCCAGCATTTT. It encodes CASSERQVSAQHF. V gene TRBV2 combines with J gene TRBJ1-5; weak D call: TRBD1 (6 bases). Germline lookup yields CDR1 SNHLY and CDR2 FYNNEI. V was clipped by 2 bases and J by 11 bases, with 13 bases between them. The CDR3 runs to 13 residues.

V gene TRBV5-1 combines with J gene TRBJ2-2; no clear D. The CDR3 spans 13 residues. The germline V and J ends were trimmed by 5 bases and 2 bases, with 7 bases remaining between them. The germline V gene has CDR1 SGHRS and CDR2 YFSETQ. CDR3 DNA: TGCGCCAGCAGGCCCGATAACACCGGGGAGCTGTTTTTT. Its translation: CASRPDNTGELFF. Variable domain in full (rest from reference TRBV5-1 and TRBJ2-2): KAGVTQTPRYLIKTRGQQVTLSCSPISGHRSVSWYQQTPGQGLQFLFEYFSETQRNKGNFPGRFSGRQFSNSRSEMNVSTLELGDSALYLCASRPDNTGELFFGEGSRLTVL.

This chain joins TRBV20-1 and TRBJ2-7; D unresolved. Germline CDR1 DFQATT, CDR2 SNEGSKA (reference sequence). The CDR3 length is 8 residues. V was clipped by 8 bases and J by 7 bases, with 6 bases between them. CDR3 sequence reads: CSSGEQYF. Here the CDR3 DNA reads TGCAGTTCCGGAGAGCAGTACTTC.

The rearrangement links TRBV18 to TRBJ2-2; D not certain. The CDR3 length is 14 residues. Per the germline V gene, CDR1 is KGHSH and CDR2 is LQKENI. Trimming removed 3 bases at V and 0 bases at J, with 5 bases between. CDR3 coding DNA: TGTGCCAGCTCACCGCTCGCGAACACCGGGGAGCTGTTTTTT. Translated, it gives CASSPLANTGELFF.

Comment on this clone: A junction end diverges from the germline sequence, so it may reflect a read error. V is TRBV18 and J is TRBJ2-7; 10 nucleotides agree with TRBD2. Germline loops: CDR1 KGHSH, CDR2 LQKENI. CDR3 length equals 15 residues. CDR3 region: CASSPLAGLSYEQYF. In DNA form, the CDR3 reads TGTGCCAGCTCCCCACTAGCGGGGCTTTCCTACGAGCAGTACTTC.

The chain has TRBV7-9 and TRBJ2-1; 7 positions agree with TRBD1. The ends lost 1 base at V and 7 bases at J; junction bases unmatched: 7. The CDR3 is 15 residues long. From germline, CDR1 is SEHNR and CDR2 FQNEAQ (reference sequence). CDR3 sequence reads: CASSLVSPRGNEQFF. For the CDR3, the DNA is TGTGCCAGCAGCTTAGTTTCACCCAGGGGGAATGAGCAGTTCTTC.

The chain is built from TRBV30 and TRBJ2-3; 7 bases map to TRBD1. Germline CDR1 and CDR2: GTSNPN and SVGIG (reference sequence). Unmatched junction bases numbered 5, after V lost 0 bases and J lost 5 bases. This CDR3 contains 14 residues. DNA for the CDR3: TGTGCCTGGAGTGTAAGAGGGGGCTTAGATACGCAGTATTTT. Its protein is CAWSVRGGLDTQYF. The whole variable domain, filled in from reference TRBV30 and TRBJ2-3, reads SQTIHQWPATLVQPVGSPLSLECTVEGTSNPNLYWYRQAAGRGLQLLFYSVGIGQISSEVPQNLSASRPQDRQFILSSKKLLLSDSGFYLCAWSVRGGLDTQYFGPGTRLTVL.

This clone was found a few times. For the CDR3, the DNA is TGTGCCAGCAGCCACCAGGGACAGCACTACGAGCAGTACTTC. Protein product: CASSHQGQHYEQYF. The chain is built from TRBV7-9 and TRBJ2-7; 7 nucleotides agree with TRBD1. The V and J ends lost 5 bases and 3 bases, in that order; junction bases with no gene match: 7. This CDR3 is 14 amino acids long. CDR1 and CDR2 from the germline V gene are SEHNR and FQNEAQ (reference sequence).

This chain uses TRBV28 with TRBJ1-3, with D perhaps matching TRBD1 (5 bases). V lost 6 bases and J 10 bases, leaving 13 bases between the germline ends. Germline V gene data show CDR1 as MDHEN and CDR2 as SYDVKM. The CDR3 is made up of 12 amino acids. Written as DNA, the CDR3 is TGTGCCAGCAGAGCCCAGGGAAGGACCATATATTTT. Protein sequence: CASRAQGRTIYF. Full variable domain (remainder filled in from reference TRBV28 and TRBJ1-3): DVKVTQSSRYLVKRTGEKVFLECVQDMDHENMFWYRQDPGLGLRLIYFSYDVKMKEKGDIPEGYSVSREKKERFSLILESASTNQTSMYLCASRAQGRTIYFGEGSWLTVV.

The chain couples TRBV9 to TRBJ2-7; perhaps TRBD1 as D (6 bases). The CDR3 length is 15 residues. Trimming removed 0 bases at V and 0 bases at J, with 10 bases between. Germline lookup yields CDR1 SGDLS and CDR2 YYNGEE. CDR3 protein: CASSVEGVSSYEQYF. In DNA form, the CDR3 reads TGTGCCAGCAGCGTAGAGGGGGTCAGCTCCTACGAGCAGTACTTC. Full variable domain (outside the CDR3, taken from reference TRBV9 and TRBJ2-7): DSGVTQTPKHLITATGQRVTLRCSPRSGDLSVYWYQQSLDQGLQFLIQYYNGEERAKGNILERFSAQQFPDLHSELNLSSLELGDSALYFCASSVEGVSSYEQYFGPGTRLTVT.

The chain is built from TRBV27 and TRBJ2-7; D gene unclear. The germline CDR1 and CDR2 sequences are MNHEY and SMNVEV (reference sequence). Trimming pared 8 bases from V and 0 bases from J, leaving 5 bases between. The CDR3 contains 11 residues. The chain's CDR3 is CASRGSYEQYF. CDR3 sequence (DNA): TGTGCCAGCCGAGGCTCCTACGAGCAGTACTTC.

The chain combines TRBV4-2 with TRBJ2-2; D is ambiguous. CDR1 and CDR2 (germline): LGHNA, YNFKEQ. The CDR3 length is 18 residues. The V end was cut by 1 base, the J end by 7 bases, with 22 bases between. The DNA for the CDR3 is TGTGCCAGCAGCCAAGCCGGGTTGGTGGGCCGCCGAGGCGGGGAGCTGTTTTTT. Amino acid sequence: CASSQAGLVGRRGGELFF.

Note on this clone: The sample has other DNA sequences that encode this CDR3 too. V and J are TRBV28 and TRBJ2-7; D remains unclear. The CDR3 covers 12 residues. The ends were cut back, 6 bases at V and 4 bases at J, with 10 bases in the middle. Germline V gives CDR1 MDHEN, CDR2 SYDVKM. CDR3 in amino acids: CASSLVGYEQYF. DNA of the CDR3: TGTGCCAGCAGCCTGGTGGGGTACGAGCAGTACTTC.

The chain links TRBV30 to TRBJ1-2, with TRBD1 as a possible D gene (5 bases). V lost 2 bases to trimming and J lost 4 bases, with 17 bases between them. Per the germline V gene, CDR1 is GTSNPN and CDR2 is SVGIG (reference sequence). The CDR3 is 15 residues long. CDR3: CAWSWGKVGSYGYTF. The CDR3, as DNA: TGTGCCTGGAGTTGGGGGAAGGTTGGGAGCTATGGCTACACCTTC.

The chain carries TRBV5-6 and TRBJ2-5; a possible D gene is TRBD1 (6 bases). Germline CDR1 and CDR2: SGHDT and YYEEEE. The V end was cut by 3 bases, the J end by 4 bases, with 10 bases between. The CDR3 consists of 13 residues. CDR3 sequence: CASSWGRGETQYF. The CDR3 region has the DNA TGTGCCAGCAGCTGGGGCAGGGGAGAGACCCAGTACTTC.

V usage is TRBV7-3 and J usage is TRBJ2-5; TRBD1 aligns across 7 bases. The CDR3 loop spans 14 amino acids. Trimming at V came to 5 bases and at J to 4 bases, leaving 7 bases not matched to a gene. The V gene's germline CDR1 is SGHTA and CDR2 FQGTGA. For the CDR3, the DNA is TGTGCCAGCAGCCCCAAGACAGGGACAGAGACCCAGTACTTC. Its translation is CASSPKTGTETQYF.

The genes are TRBV27 and TRBJ2-1, with unresolved D. Germline lookup yields CDR1 MNHEY and CDR2 SMNVEV (reference sequence). Trimming cost V 0 bases and J 2 bases, with 8 bases left between them. The CDR3 totals 15 residues. The CDR3 bases are TGTGCCAGCAGTTTATCCCTAATTACCTACAATGAGCAGTTCTTC. Translated: CASSLSLITYNEQFF.

This rearrangement joins TRBV15 to TRBJ2-3, with 8 bases lining up with TRBD2. The CDR3 consists of 17 residues. Germline V gives CDR1 LNHNV, CDR2 YYDKDF (reference sequence). The ends lost 0 bases at V and 2 bases at J; junction bases unmatched: 7. The CDR3 nucleotides read TGTGCCACCAGCAGAGATCGCGGTAGCGGGGTCACAGATACGCAGTATTTT. Amino acids: CATSRDRGSGVTDTQYF.

The V call is TRBV4-3, the J call TRBJ2-5, with 8 nucleotides matching TRBD2. Matching the DNA end better, TRBJ2-7 makes the J call doubtful. Germline V gives CDR1 LGHNA, CDR2 YSLEER. The CDR3 loop spans 17 amino acids. CDR3 sequence (DNA): TGCGCCAGCAGCCAAGAGCCGCCCGGAAGCGGGAGATACGAGCAGTACTTC. Its translation: CASSQEPPGSGRYEQYF.

The chain has TRBV29-1 and TRBJ2-7; weak D call: TRBD1 (5 bases). Trimming pared 8 bases from V and 4 bases from J, leaving 15 bases between. The CDR3 has 12 amino acids. Looked up from germline, CDR1 is SQVTM and CDR2 is ANQGSEA. CDR3 amino acids: CSFQGLRYEQYF. DNA for the CDR3: TGCAGCTTCCAGGGTTTGCGGTACGAGCAGTACTTC.

V usage is TRBV9 and J usage is TRBJ2-3; TRBD2 matches 13 bases. CDR3 length: 19 amino acids. After removal of 1 base from V and 0 bases from J, the junction contained 8 bases not matched to a gene. The V gene's germline CDR1 is SGDLS and CDR2 YYNGEE. The CDR3 here is CASSVTSGRAPVSTDTQYF. The CDR3 nucleotides are TGTGCCAGCAGCGTAACTAGCGGGAGGGCTCCGGTAAGCACAGATACGCAGTATTTT.

The chain links TRBV28 to TRBJ2-7, with D possibly TRBD1 on 6 matching bases. The V and J ends lost 3 bases and 3 bases respectively, with 12 bases between them. Germline-derived CDR1 and CDR2 are MDHEN and SYDVKM. The CDR3 loop spans 14 amino acids. CDR3 nucleotide sequence: TGTGCCAGCAGTTTCGGGCAGGGGAGCTACGAGCAGTACTTC. Amino acid sequence: CASSFGQGSYEQYF.